These 14 T cell receptor beta chains share one sample of origin, sequenced in a study of cytomegalovirus exposure and HLA in healthy donors. In the PCR, 60 Vbeta and 13 Jbeta primers were used. The protocol was immunoSEQ multiplex PCR, while the TCRdb copy is restricted to in-frame clones and leaves out a portion. Altogether more than 150,000 clones are present, 80% being singletons, with the ten largest covering 1%. Sequences were obtained from PBMCs. The receptors here all came from a woman aged 50 to 65 in good health and CMV-seropositive.

The chain recombines TRBV30 with TRBJ2-1; 8 nucleotides match TRBD1. The V and J ends lost 5 bases and 3 bases, in that order; junction bases with no gene match: 3. Germline CDR1 reads GTSNPN; CDR2 reads SVGIG (reference sequence). There are 13 residues in the CDR3. CDR3 in DNA: TGTGCCTGGCGCACAGGGGGCTACAATGAGCAGTTCTTC. Amino acids: CAWRTGGYNEQFF.

This chain joins TRBV11-3 and TRBJ2-2; D remains ambiguous. Between the trimmed V and J ends, which lost 5 bases and 0 bases, there was a span of 4 bases. The CDR3 extends over 13 amino acids. Germline CDR1 is SGHNT and CDR2 is YENEEA. CDR3 protein: CASSHPNTGELFF. CDR3 DNA sequence: TGTGCCAGCAGCCATCCGAACACCGGGGAGCTGTTTTTT.

V usage is TRBV18 and J usage is TRBJ1-1, with 8 bases fitting TRBD1. The germline gives CDR1 KGHSH, CDR2 LQKENI. V was clipped by 3 bases and J by 4 bases; unmatched bases: 7. The CDR3 is 15 amino acids. The CDR3 DNA reads TGTGCCAGCTCACCCATTGACAGGGGATTCACTGAAGCTTTCTTT. This translates into CASSPIDRGFTEAFF.

The chain joins TRBV15 to TRBJ2-5; 8 bases are a match to TRBD2. Germline CDR1 reads LNHNV; CDR2 reads YYDKDF (reference sequence). CDR3 length: 16 amino acids. Trimming at V came to 3 bases and at J to 1 base, leaving 7 bases not matched to a gene. The chain's CDR3 is CATSRGQGLAQETQYF. In DNA, the CDR3 is TGTGCCACCAGCAGGGGCCAAGGACTAGCCCAAGAGACCCAGTACTTC.

CDR3 nucleotide sequence: TGTGCCAGCAGCCTAGGGACAGAACTAGCCAAAAACATTCAGTACTTC. It is translated as CASSLGTELAKNIQYF. The chain uses TRBV7-6 and TRBJ2-4; TRBD1 aligns across 7 bases. The V gene's germline CDR1 is SGHVS and CDR2 FNYEAQ. The CDR3 spans 16 residues. V lost 5 bases, J lost 0 bases, and 7 bases stayed unmatched.

The chain's CDR3 is CASSPLDRGNTEAFF. The CDR3 DNA reads as TGTGCCAGCTCACCACTGGACAGGGGGAACACTGAAGCTTTCTTT. The chain couples TRBV18 to TRBJ1-1; 9 bases map to TRBD1. The CDR3 is 15 residues long. The V and J ends lost 1 base and 1 base, in that order; junction bases with no gene match: 1. Germline V CDR1 and CDR2: KGHSH, LQKENI.

A note on this clone: A read error may produce the germline difference seen at one junction end. The rearrangement uses TRBV7-9 and TRBJ2-6; 8 bases align to TRBD1. Germline CDR1 is SEHNR and CDR2 is FQNEAQ (reference sequence). This CDR3 has 15 residues. The CDR3: CSSSFGQGGANVLTF. The CDR3 coding sequence is TGTTCCAGCAGTTTCGGACAGGGTGGGGCCAACGTCCTGACTTTC.

This clone has just a few counts. The chain recombines TRBV4-2 with TRBJ1-4; 8 nucleotides align to TRBD1. V dropped 0 bases and J dropped 6; count of bases not matched to a gene: 15. Germline V CDR1 and CDR2: LGHNA, YNFKEQ. CDR3 length equals 19 residues. The CDR3 nucleotides read TGTGCCAGCAGCCAAGACAGGACAGGGTTGTTGGGGACTGATGAAAAACTGTTTTTT. Encoded protein: CASSQDRTGLLGTDEKLFF.

The chain couples TRBV18 to TRBJ1-6; D is ambiguous. The CDR3 extends over 14 amino acids. Trimming removed 3 bases from V and 8 bases from J, with 11 bases in between. The germline gives CDR1 KGHSH, CDR2 LQKENI. CDR3 sequence (DNA): TGTGCCAGCTCACCCACGAGGGTGGATTCACCCCTCCACTTT. It yields the protein CASSPTRVDSPLHF.

In this sample, this clone turned up a few times. The chain couples TRBV28 to TRBJ2-1; tentatively, D is TRBD2 (6 bases). The germline gives CDR1 MDHEN, CDR2 SYDVKM. CDR3 length equals 15 residues. Trimming took off 6 bases at V and 10 bases at J, with 22 bases between the two ends. CDR3 nucleotides: TGTGCCAGCAGCCTCCCCCTCCAGACCGGAGGGGAGCAGTTCTTC. Encoded protein: CASSLPLQTGGEQFF.

This chain links TRBV18 with TRBJ2-7; 9 nucleotides match TRBD1. Unmatched junction bases numbered 5, after V lost 4 bases and J lost 1 base. The CDR3 has 15 residues. Germline CDR1 is KGHSH and CDR2 is LQKENI. The CDR3: CASSQTGGSSYEQYF. In DNA form, the CDR3 reads TGTGCCAGCTCACAAACAGGGGGCTCTTCCTACGAGCAGTACTTC. The variable domain in full, with the rest retrieved from reference TRBV18 and TRBJ2-7, is NAGVMQNPRHLVRRRGQEARLRCSPMKGHSHVYWYRQLPEEGLKFMVYLQKENIIDESGMPKERFSAEFPKEGPSILRIQQVVRGDSAAYFCASSQTGGSSYEQYFGPGTRLTVT.

About this clone: This sample also contains other DNA sequences that code for the same CDR3. The chain links TRBV28 to TRBJ2-7, with D unresolved. Germline V gene data show CDR1 as MDHEN and CDR2 as SYDVKM. V was trimmed by 3 bases and J by 4 bases, leaving 4 bases between them. The CDR3 spans 11 residues. CDR3 bases: TGTGCCAGCAGTTTTCGGTACGAGCAGTACTTC. It codes for CASSFRYEQYF.

This clone was counted a few times. This chain uses TRBV28 with TRBJ1-2; 12 bases fit TRBD1. The germline V gene encodes CDR1 MDHEN and CDR2 SYDVKM. The V segment lost 5 bases and the J segment 4 bases; nucleotides outside the gene matches: 8. This CDR3 is 16 amino acids long. The chain's CDR3 is CASSPGQGAGVYGYTF. CDR3 DNA: TGTGCCAGCAGTCCGGGACAGGGGGCGGGGGTCTATGGCTACACCTTC.

V is TRBV2 and J is TRBJ2-7, with 8 bases matching TRBD1. Looked up from germline, CDR1 is SNHLY and CDR2 is FYNNEI. This CDR3 has 15 amino acids. V shed 4 bases, J shed 4 bases, and the junction held 9 bases outside the gene matches. The CDR3 spells CASSGIGQGSYEQYF. CDR3 in DNA: TGTGCCAGCAGTGGGATTGGACAGGGATCGTACGAGCAGTACTTC.